This T cell receptor beta chain was sequenced in a study of T cell responses to AZD1222 COVID-19 vaccine. General observations from the study: Repertoires were obtained solely post-peak T cell response. Unmutated variant regions are reportedly targeted by nearly half of spike-specific TCRs.

Concerning this clone: Antigen unknown.

CDR3 size: 14 residues. The ends lost 4 bases at V and 8 bases at J; junction bases unmatched: 9. Germline V gene sequence: CDR1 SEHNR, CDR2 FQNEAQ (reference sequence). Profiling relied on immunoSEQ multiplex PCR, and the TCRdb table lists in-frame clones only, not all of them. Of about 150,000 clones listed, 80% to 90% are singletons. The material sequenced was peripheral blood, taken on day 0 of AZD1222 vaccination. This sequence was found in an adult in good health. The chain uses TRBV7-9 and TRBJ1-2, with 8 bases identical to TRBD1. CDR3 amino acids: CASSYTDRGGGYTF. The CDR3 DNA follows: TGTGCCAGCAGCTACACTGACAGGGGAGGGGGCTACACCTTC. The whole variable domain, remainder taken from reference TRBV7-9 and TRBJ1-2, is DTGVSQNPRHKITKRGQNVTFRCDPISEHNRLYWYRQTLGQGPEFLTYFQNEAQLEKSRLLSDRFSAERPKGSFSTLEIQRTEQGDSAMYLCASSYTDRGGGYTFGSGTRLTVV.